This TCR beta chain was profiled in a study of blood T cell repertoires in COVID-19. Study information: Sites in the United States, Italy and Spain provided acute and convalescent COVID-19 samples.

Original analysis: Amplified reference gene primers provided the basis for estimating nucleated cell counts. Assay: immunoSEQ multiplex PCR; the TCRdb copy retains only in-frame clones and omits some. Clone size and V and J calls were adopted from that table, with D and trimming inferred from the DNA. The repertoire holds nearly 60,000 clones, with around 90% as singletons. V lost 6 bases to trimming and J lost 1 base; unmatched junction nucleotides: 5. From germline, CDR1 is SGHTA and CDR2 FQGTGA. This CDR3 contains 16 residues. The J gene is TRBJ2-1, the V gene TRBV7-3, with 11 bases that match TRBD2. The sequencing input was peripheral blood. This clonotype was sampled from a man aged 55 to 70 with active COVID-19. Written as DNA, the CDR3 is TGTGCCAGCAGAACGGGACTAGCGGTTTCCTACAATGAGCAGTTCTTC. The encoded protein is CASRTGLAVSYNEQFF.